These T cell receptor beta chains were read from a single sample in a study of cytomegalovirus exposure and HLA in healthy donors. Sequencing used immunoSEQ multiplex PCR; TCRdb keeps in-frame clones, though not all of them. The sample carries some 120,000 clones, over 60% recorded once. Material for sequencing was PBMCs. The origin of the receptors is a woman aged 40 to 50 in good health and CMV-seropositive. Each CDR3 is given with its conserved first and last residue.

V gene: TRBV30; J gene: TRBJ1-5; CDR3 protein: CAWSVGGQPQHF
V gene: TRBV6-6; J gene: TRBJ2-1; CDR3 protein: CASSYSKIVSFF
V gene: TRBV6-5; J gene: TRBJ2-3; CDR3 protein: CASSYTGQDAQYF
V gene: TRBV6-5; J gene: TRBJ1-5; CDR3 protein: CASRGQAKNQPQHF
V gene: TRBV7-2; J gene: TRBJ1-4; CDR3 protein: CASSSPSEGKLFF
V gene: TRBV11-2; J gene: TRBJ2-4; CDR3 protein: CASSPGLTQSIQYF
V gene: TRBV30; J gene: TRBJ2-1; CDR3 protein: CAWRRWEGYNEQFF
V gene: TRBV18; J gene: TRBJ1-4; CDR3 protein: CASSPWDKVEKLFF
V gene: TRBV5-6; J gene: TRBJ2-7; CDR3 protein: CASSSPGTAYEQYF
V gene: TRBV28; J gene: TRBJ2-5; CDR3 protein: CASSLGTNEETQYF
V gene: TRBV28; J gene: TRBJ2-3; CDR3 protein: CASTWGGATDTQYF
V gene: TRBV11-1; J gene: TRBJ2-7; CDR3 protein: CASSTPATGGEQYF
V gene: TRBV19; J gene: TRBJ1-2; CDR3 protein: CASSPRDREYIIYGYTF
V gene: TRBV6-5; J gene: TRBJ2-7; CDR3 protein: CASSYGQGLAYEQYF
V gene: TRBV6-1; J gene: TRBJ1-2; CDR3 protein: CASSQQGTYGYTF
V gene: TRBV29-1; J gene: TRBJ2-2; CDR3 protein: CSGTDTNTGELFF
V gene: TRBV5-1; J gene: TRBJ2-2; CDR3 protein: CASSLGTGKSGELFF
V gene: TRBV5-1; J gene: TRBJ2-7; CDR3 protein: CASSGADYPYEQYF